This T cell receptor beta chain stems from a study of molecular identifiers for immune sequencing clone quantification (dated by TCRdb to 2016 to 2019). Study-level background: In a replicate experiment, RNA from roughly 20,000 or 100,000 naive CD8 T cells was split into five aliquots, four of which were sequenced. CD8 T cells were used in a methods study to benchmark molecular-identifier clustering-based TCR repertoire sequencing (MIDCIRS) and TCR RNA copy counting.

CDR1 and CDR2, per the germline V gene, are SGDLS and YYNGEE. V has 4 bases trimmed and J has 4 bases trimmed; junction bases matching no gene number 6. The CDR3 has 15 amino acids, counting the end cysteine and phenylalanine. Of the read, only the CDR3 DNA is kept; its 45 bases are in frame from base 1. What the authors observed across the whole study: In CMV-specific effector cells, clones with more than 20 RNA copies accounted for over 99% of molecules, whereas in naive cells such clones accounted for under 1%. The sizes of highly expanded clones could end up underestimated when identical TCR molecules share a barcode. When barcode sub-clustering was left out, chimeric consensus sequences inflated TCR diversity, with chimeras reaching as high as 47%. Modeling estimated about three recovered TCR RNA copies per cell, compared with roughly 10 by digital PCR, which implies about 30% capture efficiency. Spiked-in Jurkat TCR RNA equivalent to a single cell was reported to be detectable even among approximately 1 million naive CD8 T cells. The naive libraries included spiked-in Jurkat TCR RNA (about 11 copies' worth), and this RNA is not part of the donor repertoire.

Note on this clonotype: Its target antigen remains unknown. No clone much larger than this one lies a single base away; base qualities are absent.

Receptors were amplified or captured by PCR. These reads were obtained on a NextSeq 500. Bulk TCR libraries were made following a previously described method, with the TCR primers given in Table S5. The Qiagen AllPrep DNA/RNA kit was used to purify total RNA. Before analysis, reads from multiple sequencing runs of one library were combined. In the original analysis: Reads were retained only if the reads had an exact TCR constant sequence, and the retained reads were trimmed to 150 nt and grouped according to their 12-nt molecular barcodes. Reads in each barcode group were sub-clustered using a 15% Levenshtein threshold, and a quality-weighted consensus sequence was built for each RNA molecule. Non-functional sequences were filtered out, along with any lower-count sequence sitting one edit away from another sequence. Based on a fit of two negative binomial distributions, barcode sub-clusters having less than 20% of the maximum read count were discarded. TCRdb ran its own pipeline on the public reads, namely fastp trimming at Q25 and MiXCR clone calling, and kept in-frame beta chains. Rows merge per CDR3 protein into single entries with the most common DNA and genes. TCRdb's processing, not the authors', yielded these V and J calls. The sample table records about 98,000 distinct CDR3 sequences; 30% to 35% of these occur just once. About 9.7% of the sample belongs to the ten largest clones.

Libraries of naive CD8 T cells were generated from roughly 21,000 to 960,000 sorted cells, with 10%, 30% or 50% of the purified RNA used. Naive CD8 T cells were FACS-sorted as CD8+CD4-CCR7+CD45RA+ on a BD FACSAria II into RLT Plus buffer. To test detection sensitivity, Jurkat RNA equal to 9 to 10 TCR copies was added to samples of about 20,000-1,000,000 naive CD8 T cells. CD8 T cells were enriched using RosetteSep CD8+ T Cell Enrichment Cocktail and Ficoll-Paque, and the enriched cells then underwent ACK red cell lysis. The specimen sequenced was naive CD8+ T cells from blood, with Jurkat cell RNA spiked in. The cell subset or site label, as the study defines it: FACS-sorted CD8+CD4-CCR7+CD45RA+ naive T cells. This chain joins TRBV9 to TRBJ2-3, with TRBD2 matching 10 junction bases. The TCR comes from a human donor in good health. Some libraries in this study had Jurkat cell RNA spiked in. The CDR3 has the sequence CASSPGTSDADTQYF. The nucleotide sequence is given as TGTGCCAGCAGCCCGGGGACTAGCGACGCAGATACGCAGTATTTT.